The TCR beta chain described here comes from a study of Ad26.COV2.S vaccination and SARS-CoV-2 variants. Study-level information: Ad26.COV2.S, an intramuscular injection, was given once or twice 56 days apart. Broader study findings: Reportedly, spike-specific CD8+ and CD4+ T cell responses achieved substantial breadth once vaccination had taken place.

The CDR3 runs 14 residues. With 3 bases removed from V and 8 bases from J, the gap between germline ends came to 16 bases. Germline assignment: CDR1 MNHEY and CDR2 SMNVEV (reference sequence). On this clone: The target antigen is unknown.

Treatment reported: some 19 received Ad26.COV2.S at low or high dose, single or two shots; several received placebo; per-sample allocation not given. Sampling took place 63 days after the first vaccine or placebo injection. An Ad26 vector expressing Wuhan-strain SARS-CoV-2 spike constituted the vaccine. Measured with immunoSEQ multiplex PCR; TCRdb has only the in-frame clones, and not every one. Here the sample spans about 320,000 clones, around 84% being singletons. This chain connects TRBV27 to TRBJ1-1, with D possibly matching TRBD1 (5 bases). Source: peripheral blood, taken in a trial of Ad26.COV2.S vaccine versus placebo. This TCR was sampled from a person between 18 and 65 years old who received the Ad26.COV2.S COVID-19 vaccine or a placebo. The CDR3 coding sequence is TGTGCCAGCAGTTTTGACTTAGGGACGGCGGAAGCTTTCTTT. Translated, it gives CASSFDLGTAEAFF.